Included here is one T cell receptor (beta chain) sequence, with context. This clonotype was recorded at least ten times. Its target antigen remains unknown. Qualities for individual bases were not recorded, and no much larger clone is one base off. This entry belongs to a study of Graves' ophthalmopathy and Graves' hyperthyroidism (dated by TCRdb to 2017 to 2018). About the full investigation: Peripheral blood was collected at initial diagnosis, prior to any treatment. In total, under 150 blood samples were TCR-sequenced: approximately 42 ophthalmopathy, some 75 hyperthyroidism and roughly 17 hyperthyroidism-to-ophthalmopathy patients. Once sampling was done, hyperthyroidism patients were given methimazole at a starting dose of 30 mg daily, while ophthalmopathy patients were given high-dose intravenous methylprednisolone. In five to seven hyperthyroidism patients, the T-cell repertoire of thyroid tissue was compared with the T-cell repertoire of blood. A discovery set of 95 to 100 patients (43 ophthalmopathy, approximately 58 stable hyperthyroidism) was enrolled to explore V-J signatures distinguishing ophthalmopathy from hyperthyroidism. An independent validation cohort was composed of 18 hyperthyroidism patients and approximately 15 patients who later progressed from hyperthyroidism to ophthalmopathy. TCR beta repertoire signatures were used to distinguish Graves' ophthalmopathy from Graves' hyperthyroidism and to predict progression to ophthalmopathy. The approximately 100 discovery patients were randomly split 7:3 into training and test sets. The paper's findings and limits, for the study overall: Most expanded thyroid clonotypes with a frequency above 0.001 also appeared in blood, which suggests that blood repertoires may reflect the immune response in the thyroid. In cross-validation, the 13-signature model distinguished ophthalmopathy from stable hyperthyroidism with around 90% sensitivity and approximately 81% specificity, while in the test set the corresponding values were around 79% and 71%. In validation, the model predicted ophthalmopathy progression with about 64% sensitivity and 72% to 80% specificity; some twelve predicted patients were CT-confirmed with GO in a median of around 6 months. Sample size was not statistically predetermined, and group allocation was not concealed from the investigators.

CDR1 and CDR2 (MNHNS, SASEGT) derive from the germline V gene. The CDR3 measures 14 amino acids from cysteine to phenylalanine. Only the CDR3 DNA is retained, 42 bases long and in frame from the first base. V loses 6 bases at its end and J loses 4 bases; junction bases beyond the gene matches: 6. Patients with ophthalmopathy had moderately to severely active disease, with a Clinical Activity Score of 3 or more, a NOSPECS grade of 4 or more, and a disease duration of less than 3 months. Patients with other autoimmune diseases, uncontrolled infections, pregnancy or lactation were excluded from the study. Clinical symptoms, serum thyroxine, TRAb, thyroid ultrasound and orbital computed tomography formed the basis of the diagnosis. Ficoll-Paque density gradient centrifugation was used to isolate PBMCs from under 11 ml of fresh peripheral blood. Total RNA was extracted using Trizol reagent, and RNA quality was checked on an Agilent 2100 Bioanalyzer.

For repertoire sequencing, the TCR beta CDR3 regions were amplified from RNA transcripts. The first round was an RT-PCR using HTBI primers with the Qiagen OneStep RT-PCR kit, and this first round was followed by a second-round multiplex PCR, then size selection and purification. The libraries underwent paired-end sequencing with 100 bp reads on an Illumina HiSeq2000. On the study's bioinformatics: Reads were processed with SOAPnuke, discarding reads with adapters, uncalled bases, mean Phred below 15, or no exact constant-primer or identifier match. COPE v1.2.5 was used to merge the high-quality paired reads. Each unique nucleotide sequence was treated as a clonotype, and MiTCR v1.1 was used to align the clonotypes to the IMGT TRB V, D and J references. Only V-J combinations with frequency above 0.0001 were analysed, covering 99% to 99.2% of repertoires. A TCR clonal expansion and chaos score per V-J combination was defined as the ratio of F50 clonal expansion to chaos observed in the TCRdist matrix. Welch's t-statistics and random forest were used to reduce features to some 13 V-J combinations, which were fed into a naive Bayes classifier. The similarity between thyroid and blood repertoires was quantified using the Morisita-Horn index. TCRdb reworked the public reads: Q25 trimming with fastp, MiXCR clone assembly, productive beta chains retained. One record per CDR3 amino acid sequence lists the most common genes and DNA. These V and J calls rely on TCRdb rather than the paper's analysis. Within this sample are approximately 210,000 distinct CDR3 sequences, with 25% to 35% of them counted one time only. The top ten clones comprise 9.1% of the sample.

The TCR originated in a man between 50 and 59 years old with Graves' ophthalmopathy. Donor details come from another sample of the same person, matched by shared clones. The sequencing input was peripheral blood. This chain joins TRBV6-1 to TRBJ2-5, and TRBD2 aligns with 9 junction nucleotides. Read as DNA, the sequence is TGTGCCAGCAGGCTAGCGGGACGTGCAGAGACCCAGTACTTC. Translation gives CASRLAGRAETQYF.